These T cell receptor beta chains were read from a single sample in a study of beta chain features in type 1 diabetes. The table came from immunoSEQ multiplex PCR; TCRdb's copy has only in-frame clones and leaves some out. The sample shows over 20,000 clones, about 49% of them seen only once. The material sequenced was stem cell memory CD4+ T cells from blood. The receptors here all came from a man aged 25 to 40 with type 1 diabetes. Each CDR3 is given with its conserved first and last residue. The D gene is left open where the match is weak. Clone size, where shown, is once, few, many, or a class for clones that have expanded.

size	D	J	V	CDR3	DNA
once	NA	TRBJ2-5	TRBV11-3	CASSLGTGGRETQYF	TGTGCCAGCAGCTTAGGGACGGGGGGCCGGGAGACCCAGTACTTC
NA	TRBD2	TRBJ2-7	TRBV29-1	CSVAGGRSSYEQYF	TGCAGCGTTGCTGGCGGGAGGAGCTCCTACGAGCAGTACTTC
NA	NA	TRBJ1-1	TRBV5-1	CASSFQGAGTEAFF	TGCGCCAGCAGCTTTCAGGGCGCTGGGACTGAAGCTTTCTTT
NA	TRBD1	TRBJ1-5	TRBV6-5	CASSSTGGGQPQHF	TGTGCCAGCAGCTCGACAGGGGGCGGTCAGCCCCAGCATTTT
once	NA	TRBJ2-3	TRBV6-1	CASILRDMSTDTQYF	TGTGCCAGCATCCTCCGGGACATGAGCACAGATACGCAGTATTTT
NA	NA	TRBJ2-3	TRBV7-2	CASSPLPDTQYF	TGTGCCAGCAGCCCCCTTCCAGATACGCAGTATTTT
once	TRBD1	TRBJ1-2	TRBV6-6	CASSGTGDYGYTF	TGTGCCAGCAGTGGGACAGGGGACTATGGCTACACCTTC
NA	NA	TRBJ1-5	TRBV5-5	CASSYQGNQPQHF	TGTGCCAGCAGCTACCAGGGGAATCAGCCCCAGCATTTT
few	NA	TRBJ1-1	TRBV29-1	CSVHLQWSAEAFF	TGCAGCGTCCACCTCCAATGGAGCGCTGAAGCTTTCTTT
NA	TRBD2	TRBJ2-2	TRBV5-1	CASSRDGLAGGVMNTGELFF	TGCGCCAGCAGCAGGGATGGACTAGCGGGAGGGGTGATGAACACCGGGGAGCTGTTTTTT
NA	NA	TRBJ2-7	TRBV30	CAWRETAEQYF	TGTGCCTGGAGGGAAACAGCAGAGCAGTACTTC
once	TRBD2	TRBJ2-1	TRBV4-2	CASSALAGGSYNEQFF	TGTGCCAGCAGCGCCCTAGCGGGTGGCTCCTACAATGAGCAGTTCTTC